A selection of T cell receptor beta chains follows, all from one sample in a study of T cell changes during pregnancy in multiple sclerosis. Using immunoSEQ multiplex PCR, the repertoire was profiled, and TCRdb retains in-frame clones only, with some absent. The sample carries about 80,000 clones, around 90% recorded once. The material sequenced was peripheral blood, taken before pregnancy. These receptors originate from a female donor with multiple sclerosis, enrolled in a pregnancy study. The CDR3 runs from the conserved cysteine through the conserved F or W.

v_gene: TRBV9
j_gene: TRBJ1-2
CDR3aa: CASSVSGRGGYTF

v_gene: TRBV2
j_gene: TRBJ2-1
CDR3aa: CASSSAGLNEQFF

v_gene: TRBV4-1
j_gene: TRBJ1-5
CDR3aa: CASSQIVLSHQPQHF

v_gene: TRBV6-5
j_gene: TRBJ1-4
CDR3aa: CASQGQRGMEEKLFF

v_gene: TRBV7-2
j_gene: TRBJ1-2
CDR3aa: CVIEGQGAEYGYTF

v_gene: TRBV6-1
j_gene: TRBJ2-1
CDR3aa: CASRPRDFSYNEQFF

v_gene: TRBV27
j_gene: TRBJ2-1
CDR3aa: CASRGGPYNEQFF

v_gene: TRBV4-1
j_gene: TRBJ1-2
CDR3aa: CASSQVPGSLGYTF

v_gene: TRBV28
j_gene: TRBJ1-2
CDR3aa: CASIHSRGSNYGYTF

v_gene: TRBV27
j_gene: TRBJ1-3
CDR3aa: CASSSLGGASGNTIYF

v_gene: TRBV6-6
j_gene: TRBJ1-4
CDR3aa: CASGTATNEKLFF

v_gene: TRBV19
j_gene: TRBJ1-2
CDR3aa: CASRTRDSTYGYTF

v_gene: TRBV7-8
j_gene: TRBJ2-5
CDR3aa: CASSLGTGTETQYF

v_gene: TRBV4-1
j_gene: TRBJ2-5
CDR3aa: CASSQNPPLAGGWETQYF

v_gene: TRBV10-3
j_gene: TRBJ2-7
CDR3aa: CAISMDRGPYEQYF

v_gene: TRBV13
j_gene: TRBJ2-3
CDR3aa: CASSFIFRGSTDTQYF

v_gene: TRBV19
j_gene: TRBJ2-2
CDR3aa: CASSIVTGVTGELFF